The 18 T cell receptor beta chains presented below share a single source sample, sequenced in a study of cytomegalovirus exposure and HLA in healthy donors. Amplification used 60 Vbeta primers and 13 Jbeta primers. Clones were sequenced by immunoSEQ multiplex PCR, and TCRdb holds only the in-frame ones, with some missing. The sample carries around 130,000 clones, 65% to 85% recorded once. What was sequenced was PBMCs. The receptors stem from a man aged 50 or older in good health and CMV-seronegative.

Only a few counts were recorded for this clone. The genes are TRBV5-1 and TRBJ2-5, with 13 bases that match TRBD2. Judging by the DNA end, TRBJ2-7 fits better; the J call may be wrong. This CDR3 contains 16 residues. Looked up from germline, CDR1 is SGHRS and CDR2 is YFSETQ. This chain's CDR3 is CASRHGTSGTIYEQYF. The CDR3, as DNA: TGCGCCAGCAGACACGGGACTAGCGGGACCATCTACGAGCAGTACTTC.

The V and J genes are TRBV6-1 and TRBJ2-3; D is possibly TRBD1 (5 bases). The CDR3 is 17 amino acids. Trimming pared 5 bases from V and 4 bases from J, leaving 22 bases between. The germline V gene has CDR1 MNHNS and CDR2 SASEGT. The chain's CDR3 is CASSQGGASRWADTQYF. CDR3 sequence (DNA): TGTGCCAGCAGTCAAGGTGGGGCTAGTCGCTGGGCAGATACGCAGTATTTT.

The CDR3, as DNA: TGTGCCAGCAGTTTATGGGGGACTTCGAACACCGGGGAGCTGTTTTTT. As protein: CASSLWGTSNTGELFF. This chain uses TRBV27 with TRBJ2-2; D is perhaps TRBD2 (6 bases). This CDR3 is 16 amino acids long. V was pared by 1 base and J by 0 bases, with 9 bases between. CDR1 is MNHEY, CDR2 SMNVEV, per germline (reference sequence).

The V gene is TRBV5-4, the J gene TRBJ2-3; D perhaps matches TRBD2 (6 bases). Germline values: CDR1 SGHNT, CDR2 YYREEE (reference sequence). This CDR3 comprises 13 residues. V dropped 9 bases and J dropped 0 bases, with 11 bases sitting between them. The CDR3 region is CATGTLSTDTQYF. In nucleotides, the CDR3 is TGTGCCACAGGGACTCTAAGCACAGATACGCAGTATTTT. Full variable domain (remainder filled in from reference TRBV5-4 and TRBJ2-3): ETGVTQSPTHLIKTRGQQVTLRCSSQSGHNTVSWYQQALGQGPQFIFQYYREEENGRGNFPPRFSGLQFPNYSSELNVNALELDDSALYLCATGTLSTDTQYFGPGTRLTVL.

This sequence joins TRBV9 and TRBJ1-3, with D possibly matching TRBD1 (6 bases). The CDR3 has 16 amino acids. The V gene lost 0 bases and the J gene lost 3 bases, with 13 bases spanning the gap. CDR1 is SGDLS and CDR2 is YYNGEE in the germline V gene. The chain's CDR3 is CASSVAGGLNGNTIYF. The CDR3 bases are TGTGCCAGCAGCGTAGCCGGGGGGCTTAATGGAAACACCATATATTTT.

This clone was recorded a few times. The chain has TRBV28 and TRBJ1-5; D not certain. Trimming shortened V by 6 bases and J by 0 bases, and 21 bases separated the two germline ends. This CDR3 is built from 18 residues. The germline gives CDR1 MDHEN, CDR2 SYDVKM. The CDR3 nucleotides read TGTGCCAGCAGCTCGATCCTAGTGCGGAAGAATAGCAATCAGCCCCAGCATTTT. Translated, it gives CASSSILVRKNSNQPQHF. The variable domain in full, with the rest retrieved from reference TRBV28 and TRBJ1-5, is DVKVTQSSRYLVKRTGEKVFLECVQDMDHENMFWYRQDPGLGLRLIYFSYDVKMKEKGDIPEGYSVSREKKERFSLILESASTNQTSMYLCASSSILVRKNSNQPQHFGDGTRLSIL.

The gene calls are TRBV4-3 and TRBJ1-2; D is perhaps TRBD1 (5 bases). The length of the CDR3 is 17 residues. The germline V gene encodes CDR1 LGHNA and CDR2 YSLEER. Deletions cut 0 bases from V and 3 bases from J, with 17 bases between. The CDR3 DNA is TGCGCCAGCAGCCAAGATGGAGAAAGGACAAAGGACTATGGCTACACCTTC. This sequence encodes CASSQDGERTKDYGYTF.

As DNA, the CDR3 is TGTGCCAGCACCCCAGCCGGGGGGACAAAGTCCTACGAGCAGTACTTC. This codes for CASTPAGGTKSYEQYF. J is TRBJ2-7 and V is TRBV28; a possible D gene is TRBD2 (7 bases). The V gene's germline CDR1 is MDHEN and CDR2 SYDVKM. The CDR3 runs to 16 residues. The V gene lost 7 bases and the J gene lost 1 base, with 20 bases spanning the gap.

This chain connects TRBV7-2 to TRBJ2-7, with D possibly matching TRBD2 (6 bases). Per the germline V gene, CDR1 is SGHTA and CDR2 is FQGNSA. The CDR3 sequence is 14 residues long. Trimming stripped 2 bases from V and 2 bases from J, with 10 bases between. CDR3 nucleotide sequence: TGTGCCAGCAGCTTAATGGGGGGAGCCTACGAGCAGTACTTC. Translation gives CASSLMGGAYEQYF.

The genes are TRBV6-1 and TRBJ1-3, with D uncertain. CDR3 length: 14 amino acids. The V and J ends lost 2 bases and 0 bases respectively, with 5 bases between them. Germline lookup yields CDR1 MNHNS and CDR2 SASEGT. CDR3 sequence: CASSELYSGNTIYF. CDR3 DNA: TGTGCCAGCAGTGAATTGTACTCTGGAAACACCATATATTTT.

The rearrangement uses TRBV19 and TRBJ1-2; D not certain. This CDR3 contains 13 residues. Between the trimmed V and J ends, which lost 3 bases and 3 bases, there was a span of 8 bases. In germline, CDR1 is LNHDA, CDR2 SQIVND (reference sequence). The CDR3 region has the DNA TGTGCCAGTAGTATTACCTACGACTATGGCTACACCTTC. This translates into CASSITYDYGYTF.

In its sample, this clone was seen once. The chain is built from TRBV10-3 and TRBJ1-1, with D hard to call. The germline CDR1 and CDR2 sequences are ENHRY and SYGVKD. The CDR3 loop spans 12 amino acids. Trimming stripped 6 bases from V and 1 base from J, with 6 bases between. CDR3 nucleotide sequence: TGTGCCATCAGACATACGAACACTGAAGCTTTCTTT. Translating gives CAIRHTNTEAFF.

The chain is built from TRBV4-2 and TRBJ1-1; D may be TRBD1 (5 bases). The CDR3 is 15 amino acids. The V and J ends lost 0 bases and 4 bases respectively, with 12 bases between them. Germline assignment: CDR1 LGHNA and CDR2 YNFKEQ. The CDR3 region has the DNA TGTGCCAGCAGCCAAGAGCGGGGGGGTGTCACTGAAGCTTTCTTT. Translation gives CASSQERGGVTEAFF.

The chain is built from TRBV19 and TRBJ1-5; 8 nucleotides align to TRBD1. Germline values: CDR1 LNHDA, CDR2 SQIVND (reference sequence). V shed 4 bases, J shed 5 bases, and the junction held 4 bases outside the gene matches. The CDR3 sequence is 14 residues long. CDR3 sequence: CASSNRGTYQPQHF. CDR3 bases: TGTGCCAGTAGTAACAGGGGGACGTATCAGCCCCAGCATTTT.

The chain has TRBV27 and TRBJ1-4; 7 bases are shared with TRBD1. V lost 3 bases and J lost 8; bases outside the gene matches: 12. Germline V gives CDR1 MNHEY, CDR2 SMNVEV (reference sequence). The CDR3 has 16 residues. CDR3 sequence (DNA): TGTGCCAGCAGTTTTTCCCCAGAGGGGGCACAAGAAAAACTGTTTTTT. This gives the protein CASSFSPEGAQEKLFF.

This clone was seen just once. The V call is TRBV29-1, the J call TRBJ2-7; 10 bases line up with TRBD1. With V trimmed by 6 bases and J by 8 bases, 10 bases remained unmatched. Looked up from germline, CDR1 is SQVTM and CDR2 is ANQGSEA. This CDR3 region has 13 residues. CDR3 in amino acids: CSVGGQGRGQQYF. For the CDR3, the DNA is TGCAGCGTGGGGGGACAGGGGAGAGGGCAGCAGTACTTC.

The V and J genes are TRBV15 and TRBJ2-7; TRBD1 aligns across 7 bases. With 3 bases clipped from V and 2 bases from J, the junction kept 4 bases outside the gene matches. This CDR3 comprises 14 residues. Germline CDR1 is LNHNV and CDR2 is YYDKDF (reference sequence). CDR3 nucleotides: TGTGCCACCAGCAGCCGACAGGGAACCTACGAGCAGTACTTC. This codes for CATSSRQGTYEQYF.

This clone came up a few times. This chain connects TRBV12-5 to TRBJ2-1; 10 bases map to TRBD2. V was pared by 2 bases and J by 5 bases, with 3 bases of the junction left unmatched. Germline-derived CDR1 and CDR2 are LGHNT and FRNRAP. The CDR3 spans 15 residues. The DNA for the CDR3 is TGTGCTAGTGGTTTGTGGACTAGCGGTAACAATGAGCAGTTCTTC. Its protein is CASGLWTSGNNEQFF. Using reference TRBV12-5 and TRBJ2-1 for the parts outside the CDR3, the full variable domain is DARVTQTPRHKVTEMGQEVTMRCQPILGHNTVFWYRQTMMQGLELLAYFRNRAPLDDSGMPKDRFSAEMPDATLATLKIQPSEPRDSAVYFCASGLWTSGNNEQFFGPGTRLTVL.